A selection of T cell receptor beta chains follows, all from one sample in a study of response to subunit inactivated influenza vaccine. TCRdb redid the calling of the RT-PCR reads with MiXCR, one entry per CDR3 protein. The sample comprises 500,000 or so distinct CDR3 sequences, about 17% of which are singletons, and approximately 3% rests with the top ten. The source was CD4+ T cells sorted from PBMCs, collected less than 30 months after vaccination. Receptors were obtained from a man between 50 and 75 years old who received an inactivated influenza vaccine. CDR3s include the opening cysteine and the closing phenylalanine or tryptophan. Each record gives: V gene, D gene, J gene, clone size, CDR3 protein, CDR3 DNA. The D gene is left open where the match is weak. A clone size is listed for some rows: how often the clone was seen (once, few, many), or a class if it is expanded.

v_call: TRBV27; d_call: TRBD2; j_call: TRBJ2-2; clone_size: -; cdr3_aa: CASSFGTKTTGELFF; cdr3_nt: TGTGCCAGCAGTTTTGGGACTAAGACCACCGGGGAGCTGTTTTTT
v_call: TRBV12-3/TRBV12-4; d_call: TRBD2; j_call: TRBJ2-2; clone_size: -; cdr3_aa: CASSDTSGGAGELFF; cdr3_nt: TGTGCCAGCAGTGACACTAGCGGGGGGGCCGGGGAGCTGTTTTTT
v_call: TRBV28; d_call: -; j_call: TRBJ2-5; clone_size: few; cdr3_aa: CASSLTGTPEETQYF; cdr3_nt: TGTGCCAGCAGCCTCACCGGGACACCAGAGGAGACCCAGTACTTC
v_call: TRBV4-2; d_call: -; j_call: TRBJ2-2; clone_size: many; cdr3_aa: CASSQDSGGPNTGELFF; cdr3_nt: TGTGCCAGCAGCCAAGATTCGGGCGGACCGAACACCGGGGAGCTGTTTTTT
v_call: TRBV28; d_call: TRBD2; j_call: TRBJ2-3; clone_size: -; cdr3_aa: CASSKPGLAGDADTQYF; cdr3_nt: TGTGCCAGCAGTAAGCCAGGACTAGCGGGAGACGCAGATACGCAGTATTTT
v_call: TRBV12-3/TRBV12-4; d_call: -; j_call: TRBJ2-2; clone_size: -; cdr3_aa: CASIYRALGTGELFF; cdr3_nt: TGTGCCAGCATATACCGAGCGCTGGGCACCGGGGAGCTGTTTTTT
v_call: TRBV7-2; d_call: -; j_call: TRBJ1-2; clone_size: many; cdr3_aa: CASSLATWQGTGYTF; cdr3_nt: TGTGCCAGCAGCTTAGCCACCTGGCAGGGGACTGGCTACACCTTC
v_call: TRBV5-1; d_call: -; j_call: TRBJ2-6; clone_size: -; cdr3_aa: CASSLDGDSGANVLTF; cdr3_nt: TGCGCCAGCAGCTTAGACGGGGACTCTGGGGCCAACGTCCTGACTTTC
v_call: TRBV6-2/TRBV6-3; d_call: -; j_call: TRBJ2-7; clone_size: -; cdr3_aa: CASRRDGAYEQYF; cdr3_nt: TGTGCCAGCAGGCGGGACGGAGCCTACGAGCAGTACTTC
v_call: TRBV7-2; d_call: TRBD1; j_call: TRBJ1-5; clone_size: -; cdr3_aa: CASSFRTGSVQPQHF; cdr3_nt: TGTGCCAGCAGCTTTAGGACAGGGAGCGTACAGCCCCAGCATTTT
v_call: TRBV6-5; d_call: -; j_call: TRBJ1-6; clone_size: few; cdr3_aa: CASSFQGRLNSPLHF; cdr3_nt: TGTGCCAGCAGTTTCCAAGGGCGCCTAAATTCACCCCTCCACTTT
v_call: TRBV7-6; d_call: -; j_call: TRBJ2-3; clone_size: few; cdr3_aa: CASSPTSFGTDTQYF; cdr3_nt: TGTGCCAGCAGCCCTACTAGTTTCGGCACAGATACGCAGTATTTT
v_call: TRBV5-1; d_call: -; j_call: TRBJ1-1; clone_size: -; cdr3_aa: CASNTETGTKNTEAFF; cdr3_nt: TGCGCCAGCAACACCGAAACAGGGACTAAGAACACTGAAGCTTTCTTT
v_call: TRBV18; d_call: -; j_call: TRBJ2-7; clone_size: -; cdr3_aa: CASSPLIRGREQYF; cdr3_nt: TGTGCCAGCTCACCACTCATACGGGGTCGCGAGCAGTACTTC
v_call: TRBV7-2; d_call: TRBD1; j_call: TRBJ2-2; clone_size: -; cdr3_aa: CASSKGQWAGELFF; cdr3_nt: TGTGCCAGCAGCAAGGGACAGTGGGCCGGGGAGCTGTTTTTT
v_call: TRBV9; d_call: -; j_call: TRBJ1-4; clone_size: -; cdr3_aa: CASSPRQGTLGEKLFF; cdr3_nt: TGTGCCAGCAGCCCCCGGCAGGGCACGTTGGGTGAAAAACTGTTTTTT
v_call: TRBV5-5; d_call: -; j_call: TRBJ2-2; clone_size: few; cdr3_aa: CASSFGGSPGSAGELFF; cdr3_nt: TGTGCCAGCAGCTTTGGGGGCAGCCCTGGGAGTGCCGGGGAGCTGTTTTTT
v_call: TRBV29-1; d_call: TRBD2; j_call: TRBJ2-1; clone_size: -; cdr3_aa: CSVDSTSGGTYNEQFF; cdr3_nt: TGCAGCGTTGACTCGACTAGCGGGGGCACGTACAATGAGCAGTTCTTC
v_call: TRBV7-8; d_call: TRBD2; j_call: TRBJ2-2; clone_size: -; cdr3_aa: CASSLREMDTGELFF; cdr3_nt: TGTGCCAGCAGCTTGCGGGAGATGGACACCGGGGAGCTGTTTTTT
v_call: TRBV12-3/TRBV12-4; d_call: -; j_call: TRBJ2-3; clone_size: -; cdr3_aa: CASTRSGDTAEDTQYF; cdr3_nt: TGTGCCAGCACCAGATCCGGGGACACGGCAGAAGATACGCAGTATTTT
v_call: TRBV12-3/TRBV12-4; d_call: TRBD1; j_call: TRBJ1-2; clone_size: few; cdr3_aa: CASNPGQGNYGYTF; cdr3_nt: TGTGCCAGCAATCCGGGACAGGGAAACTATGGCTACACCTTC
v_call: TRBV20-1; d_call: -; j_call: TRBJ2-1; clone_size: -; cdr3_aa: CSARDQFGVSNEQFF; cdr3_nt: TGCAGTGCTAGAGATCAGTTTGGGGTTTCCAATGAGCAGTTCTTC
v_call: TRBV12-3/TRBV12-4; d_call: TRBD1; j_call: TRBJ2-7; clone_size: -; cdr3_aa: CASRDSGQGAEQYF; cdr3_nt: TGTGCCAGCAGAGATTCGGGACAGGGTGCCGAGCAGTACTTC
v_call: TRBV5-1; d_call: TRBD2; j_call: TRBJ2-3; clone_size: -; cdr3_aa: CASSLEASGSPPSTDTQYF; cdr3_nt: TGCGCCAGCAGCTTGGAGGCTAGCGGGAGTCCCCCGAGCACAGATACGCAGTATTTT
v_call: TRBV20-1; d_call: TRBD1; j_call: TRBJ2-7; clone_size: few; cdr3_aa: CSARAQGIYEQYF; cdr3_nt: TGCAGTGCTAGGGCACAGGGGATCTACGAGCAGTACTTC
v_call: TRBV10-3; d_call: TRBD2; j_call: TRBJ2-3; clone_size: few; cdr3_aa: CDISDTSGGAGDTQYF; cdr3_nt: TGTGACATCAGTGATACTAGCGGGGGGGCCGGTGATACGCAGTATTTT
v_call: TRBV10-3; d_call: -; j_call: TRBJ2-5; clone_size: -; cdr3_aa: CAIMGTQETQYF; cdr3_nt: TGTGCCATCATGGGGACGCAAGAGACCCAGTACTTC
v_call: TRBV5-1; d_call: -; j_call: TRBJ2-4; clone_size: few; cdr3_aa: CASSSSPGQAKNIQYF; cdr3_nt: TGCGCCAGCAGCTCTTCTCCGGGACAAGCCAAAAACATTCAGTACTTC
v_call: TRBV7-9; d_call: TRBD1; j_call: TRBJ2-7; clone_size: few; cdr3_aa: CASSLRQGAELYEQYF; cdr3_nt: TGTGCCAGCAGCTTAAGACAGGGGGCCGAGCTCTACGAGCAGTACTTC
v_call: TRBV6-1; d_call: TRBD2; j_call: TRBJ2-7; clone_size: few; cdr3_aa: CASTSGGTSSYEQYF; cdr3_nt: TGTGCCAGCACCTCTGGGGGGACTAGCTCCTACGAGCAGTACTTC
v_call: TRBV20-1; d_call: TRBD1; j_call: TRBJ1-4; clone_size: many; cdr3_aa: CSARLRQGDEKLFF; cdr3_nt: TGCAGTGCTAGATTGCGACAGGGGGATGAAAAACTGTTTTTT
v_call: TRBV9; d_call: TRBD2; j_call: TRBJ2-7; clone_size: few; cdr3_aa: CASSVSGNTYEQYF; cdr3_nt: TGTGCCAGCAGCGTTAGCGGGAATACCTACGAGCAGTACTTC
v_call: TRBV7-2; d_call: -; j_call: TRBJ2-7; clone_size: few; cdr3_aa: CASSRDFSYEQYF; cdr3_nt: TGTGCCAGCAGTCGGGACTTCTCCTACGAGCAGTACTTC
v_call: TRBV24-1; d_call: -; j_call: TRBJ2-3; clone_size: few; cdr3_aa: CATSDLQGRGTDTQYF; cdr3_nt: TGTGCCACCAGTGATTTGCAGGGCAGGGGCACAGATACGCAGTATTTT
v_call: TRBV7-2; d_call: TRBD1; j_call: TRBJ2-3; clone_size: -; cdr3_aa: CASSLARPGQGSDTQYF; cdr3_nt: TGTGCCAGCAGCTTAGCGCGTCCGGGACAGGGGTCAGATACGCAGTATTTT
v_call: TRBV7-2; d_call: TRBD2; j_call: TRBJ2-1; clone_size: few; cdr3_aa: CASSLAFSGSFNEQFF; cdr3_nt: TGTGCCAGCAGCTTAGCGTTTAGCGGGAGCTTCAATGAGCAGTTCTTC
v_call: TRBV20-1; d_call: -; j_call: TRBJ2-3; clone_size: few; cdr3_aa: CSANGASGGDTQYF; cdr3_nt: TGCAGTGCTAATGGGGCGTCCGGAGGGGATACGCAGTATTTT
v_call: TRBV15; d_call: -; j_call: TRBJ2-3; clone_size: many; cdr3_aa: CATSREQGFGLTDTQYF; cdr3_nt: TGTGCCACCAGCAGAGAACAGGGTTTTGGACTTACAGATACGCAGTATTTT
v_call: TRBV4-1; d_call: TRBD2; j_call: TRBJ2-2; clone_size: -; cdr3_aa: CASSFLGQAGPSGGSNTGELFF; cdr3_nt: TGCGCCAGCTCGTTTCTGGGGCAGGCCGGTCCTAGCGGCGGATCGAACACCGGGGAGCTGTTTTTT
v_call: TRBV12-3/TRBV12-4; d_call: -; j_call: TRBJ1-1; clone_size: few; cdr3_aa: CASSLFQGHRNTEAFF; cdr3_nt: TGTGCCAGCAGTTTATTTCAGGGACATAGGAACACTGAAGCTTTCTTT
v_call: TRBV7-2; d_call: -; j_call: TRBJ2-5; clone_size: few; cdr3_aa: CASSRQLGVETQYF; cdr3_nt: TGTGCCAGCAGCCGCCAATTGGGGGTGGAGACCCAGTACTTC
v_call: TRBV28; d_call: TRBD1; j_call: TRBJ2-3; clone_size: -; cdr3_aa: CASSTTGTGSTDTQYF; cdr3_nt: TGTGCCAGCAGTACCACCGGGACAGGCAGCACAGATACGCAGTATTTT
v_call: TRBV15; d_call: -; j_call: TRBJ2-7; clone_size: many; cdr3_aa: CATSREYPSSYEQYF; cdr3_nt: TGTGCCACCAGCAGAGAATATCCGAGCTCCTACGAGCAGTACTTC
v_call: TRBV15; d_call: -; j_call: TRBJ2-1; clone_size: -; cdr3_aa: CATSRDVGVGNEQFF; cdr3_nt: TGTGCCACCAGCAGAGACGTGGGAGTAGGCAATGAGCAGTTCTTC
v_call: TRBV30; d_call: TRBD1; j_call: TRBJ2-5; clone_size: few; cdr3_aa: CAWSVDRGSETQYF; cdr3_nt: TGTGCCTGGAGTGTTGACAGGGGGTCTGAGACCCAGTACTTC
v_call: TRBV15; d_call: -; j_call: TRBJ2-2; clone_size: -; cdr3_aa: CATSIGDTGELFF; cdr3_nt: TGTGCCACCAGCATAGGGGACACCGGGGAGCTGTTTTTT
v_call: TRBV7-2; d_call: -; j_call: TRBJ1-2; clone_size: once; cdr3_aa: CASSLAMEAGYTF; cdr3_nt: TGTGCCAGCAGCTTAGCGATGGAGGCTGGCTACACCTTC
v_call: TRBV5-6; d_call: -; j_call: TRBJ1-2; clone_size: few; cdr3_aa: CASSLDRYYGYTF; cdr3_nt: TGTGCCAGCAGCTTGGACAGGTATTATGGCTACACCTTC